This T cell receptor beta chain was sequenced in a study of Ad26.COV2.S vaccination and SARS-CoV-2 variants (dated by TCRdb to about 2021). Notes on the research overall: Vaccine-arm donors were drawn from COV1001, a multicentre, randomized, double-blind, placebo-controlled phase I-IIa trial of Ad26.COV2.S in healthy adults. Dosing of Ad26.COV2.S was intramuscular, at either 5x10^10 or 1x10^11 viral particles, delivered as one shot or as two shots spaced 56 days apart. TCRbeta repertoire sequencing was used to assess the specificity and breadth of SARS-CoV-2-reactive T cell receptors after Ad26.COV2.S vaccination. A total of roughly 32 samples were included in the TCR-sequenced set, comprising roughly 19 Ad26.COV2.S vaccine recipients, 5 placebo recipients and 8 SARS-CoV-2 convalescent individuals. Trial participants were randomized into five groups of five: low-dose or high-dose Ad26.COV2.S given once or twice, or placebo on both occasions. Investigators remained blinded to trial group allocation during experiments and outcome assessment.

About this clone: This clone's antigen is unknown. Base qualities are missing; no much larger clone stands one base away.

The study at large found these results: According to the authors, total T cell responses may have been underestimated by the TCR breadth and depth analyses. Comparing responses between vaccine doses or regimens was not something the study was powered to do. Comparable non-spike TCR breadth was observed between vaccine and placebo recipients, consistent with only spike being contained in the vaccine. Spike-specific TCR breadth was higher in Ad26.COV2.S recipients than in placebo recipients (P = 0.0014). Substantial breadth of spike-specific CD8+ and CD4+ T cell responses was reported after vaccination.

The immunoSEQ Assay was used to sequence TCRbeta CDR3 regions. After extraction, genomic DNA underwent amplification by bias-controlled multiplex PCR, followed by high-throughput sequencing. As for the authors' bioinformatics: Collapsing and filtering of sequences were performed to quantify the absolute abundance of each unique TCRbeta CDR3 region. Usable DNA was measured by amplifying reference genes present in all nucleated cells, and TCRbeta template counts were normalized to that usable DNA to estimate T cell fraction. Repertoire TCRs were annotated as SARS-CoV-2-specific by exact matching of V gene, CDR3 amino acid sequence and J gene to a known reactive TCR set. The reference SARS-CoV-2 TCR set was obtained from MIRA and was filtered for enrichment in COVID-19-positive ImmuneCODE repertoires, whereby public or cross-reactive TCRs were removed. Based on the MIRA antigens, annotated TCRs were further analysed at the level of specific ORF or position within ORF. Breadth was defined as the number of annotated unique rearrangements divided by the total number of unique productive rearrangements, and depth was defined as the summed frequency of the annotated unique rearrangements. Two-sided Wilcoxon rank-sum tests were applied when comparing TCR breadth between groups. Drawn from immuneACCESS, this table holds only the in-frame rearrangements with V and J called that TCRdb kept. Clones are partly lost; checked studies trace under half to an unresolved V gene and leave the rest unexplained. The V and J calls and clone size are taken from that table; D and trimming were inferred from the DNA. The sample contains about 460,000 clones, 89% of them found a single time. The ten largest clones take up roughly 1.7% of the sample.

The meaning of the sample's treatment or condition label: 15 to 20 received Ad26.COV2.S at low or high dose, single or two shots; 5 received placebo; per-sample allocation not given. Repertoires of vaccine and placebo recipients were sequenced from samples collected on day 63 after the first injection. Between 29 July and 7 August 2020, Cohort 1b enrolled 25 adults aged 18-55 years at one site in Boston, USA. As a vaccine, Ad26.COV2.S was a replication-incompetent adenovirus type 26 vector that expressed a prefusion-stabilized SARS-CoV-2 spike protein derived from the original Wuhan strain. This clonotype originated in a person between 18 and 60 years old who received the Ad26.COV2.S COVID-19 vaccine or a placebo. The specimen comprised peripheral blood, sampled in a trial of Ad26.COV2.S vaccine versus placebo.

The nucleotides read TGTGCCAGCAGTTCACCGAGAGACAGGGTAGATACTCCCCAGCATTTT. This encodes CASSSPRDRVDTPQHF. The receptor chain draws on TRBV28 and TRBJ1-5, and TRBD1 aligns with 7 junction nucleotides. As encoded in the germline V gene, CDR1 is MDHEN while CDR2 is SYDVKM. The CDR3 covers 16 residues, taking in both the cysteine and the phenylalanine. Kept here is only the CDR3 DNA, which spans 48 bases and is read in frame from base 1. V is cut back by 4 bases and J by 10 bases, with 16 bases in the junction unmatched.